This TCR beta chain was recorded in a study of cytomegalovirus exposure and HLA in healthy donors. With 60 Vbeta and 13 Jbeta primers, the PCR was carried out. Sequenced by immunoSEQ multiplex PCR; TCRdb stores in-frame clones only, minus some. Here the sample spans some 140,000 clones, roughly 80% being singletons. Germline CDR1 reads SEHNR; CDR2 reads FQNEAQ (reference sequence). The CDR3 spans 13 residues. Trimming left V 3 bases short and J 3 bases short, with 8 bases between. The gene calls are TRBV7-9 and TRBJ1-2, with D perhaps matching TRBD1 (6 bases). This TCR derives from a man younger than 30 in good health and CMV-seronegative. Sequenced input: PBMCs. CDR3 sequence reads: CASSLDRYYGYTF. CDR3 sequence (DNA): TGTGCCAGCAGCTTGGACAGATACTATGGCTACACCTTC.